The T cell receptor (beta chain) described here comes from a study of T cells in localized non-small cell lung cancer. Study-wide results and caveats: Heterogeneity stays possible, as sequencing covered only one tumor region. Adjacent lung was found to contain a median approximately 60 of the top 100 tumor clones. There was higher T cell clonality in uninvolved adjacent lung than in tumor, and it was highest there.

The CDR3 contains 15 residues. V was shortened by 6 bases and J by 2 bases, with 17 bases between the two germline ends. Germline lookup yields CDR1 KGHSH and CDR2 LQKENI. Only a few counts were recorded for this clone. The antigen is undetermined. Profiling relied on immunoSEQ multiplex PCR, and the TCRdb table lists in-frame clones only, not all of them. The repertoire holds around 6,000 clones, with 15% as singletons. The starting material was normal lung tissue next to the tumor, obtained before any cancer treatment. The genes are TRBV18 and TRBJ2-7; D is tentatively TRBD1 or TRBD2 (7 bases each). The receptor was derived from a male donor older than 55 with stage II squamous cell lung carcinoma. The CDR3 nucleotides read TGTGCCAGCTCCCCTCAGCCAGGGGGGGCCTACGAGCAGTACTTC. This translates into CASSPQPGGAYEQYF. The full variable domain, completed using reference TRBV18 and TRBJ2-7, is NAGVMQNPRHLVRRRGQEARLRCSPMKGHSHVYWYRQLPEEGLKFMVYLQKENIIDESGMPKERFSAEFPKEGPSILRIQQVVRGDSAAYFCASSPQPGGAYEQYFGPGTRLTVT.